A selection of T cell receptor beta chains follows, all from one sample in a study of T cell repertoires in cytomegalovirus infection. TCRdb reprocessed the reads via MiXCR and lists one record per CDR3 protein. The data contain roughly 500,000 distinct CDR3 sequences, about 10% of them seen just once; the ten biggest clones take up around 9.6%. Sequencing used PBMCs. Every receptor here comes from a human donor in good health (CMV status not recorded). Some clones in this sample may be carry-over from other donors' samples. CDR3s include the opening cysteine and the closing phenylalanine or tryptophan. Expanded clones are given a class, and other clones once, few, many or no size at all.

J: TRBJ2-6; V: TRBV12-3/TRBV12-4; size: -; CDR3: CASSLNPVPGAAGANVLTF
J: TRBJ2-1; V: TRBV18; size: few; CDR3: CASSPTVAGSNLHEQFF
J: TRBJ2-7; V: TRBV20-1; size: many; CDR3: CSARPDRVLYEQYF
J: TRBJ1-1; V: TRBV7-8; size: many; CDR3: CASSLGRDRNTEAFF
J: TRBJ2-5; V: TRBV6-5; size: many; CDR3: CASSYRWGGVHQETQYF
J: TRBJ2-5; V: TRBV5-1; size: many; CDR3: CASSLVGGAETQYF
J: TRBJ1-2; V: TRBV27; size: -; CDR3: CASSFLDRGNGYTF
J: TRBJ1-5; V: TRBV19; size: many; CDR3: CASGGDLNQPQHF
J: TRBJ2-2; V: TRBV6-6; size: many; CDR3: CASTFPGLAGVDTGELFF
J: TRBJ2-7; V: TRBV28; size: many; CDR3: CASSSTPGRQGEQYF
J: TRBJ1-6; V: TRBV9; size: -; CDR3: CASGLSSPLHF
J: TRBJ2-7; V: TRBV20-1; size: -; CDR3: CSAREKTVFEQYF
J: TRBJ2-7; V: TRBV7-9; size: few; CDR3: CASSRAIRAYEQYF
J: TRBJ2-1; V: TRBV19; size: few; CDR3: CASSIGFSGRGEQFF
J: TRBJ2-1; V: TRBV19; size: many; CDR3: CASRTDPEGSYNEQFF
J: TRBJ2-1; V: TRBV29-1; size: once; CDR3: CSVAAPLKIEQFF
J: TRBJ1-2; V: TRBV20-1; size: few; CDR3: CSASASANYGYTF
J: TRBJ1-2; V: TRBV29-1; size: -; CDR3: CSVATGGGYTF
J: TRBJ1-6; V: TRBV2; size: -; CDR3: CASSERRKVDSPLHF
J: TRBJ2-7; V: TRBV11-3; size: -; CDR3: CASSSSAKADYEQYF
J: TRBJ2-1; V: TRBV5-4; size: few; CDR3: CASSPGERGFSEQFF
J: TRBJ2-7; V: TRBV29-1; size: many; CDR3: CSVERDGSYEQYF
J: TRBJ1-5; V: TRBV4-1; size: many; CDR3: CASSQVPGQGALNQPQHF
J: TRBJ2-1; V: TRBV4-2; size: many; CDR3: CASSRGTNNEQFF
J: TRBJ2-5; V: TRBV5-5; size: many; CDR3: CASSPSMGWETQYF